Reported below is one TCR beta chain. In the original workflow: Amplification from reference gene primers served as the basis for estimated nucleated cell counts. Measured with immunoSEQ multiplex PCR; TCRdb has only the in-frame clones, and not every one. V and J calls and clone size are those listed in that table; D and trimming were worked out from the DNA. The sample holds 200,000 to 300,000 clones, approximately 89% seen once. These data originate in a study of blood T cell repertoires in COVID-19. On the study more broadly: Samples came from the United States, Italy and Spain, spanning acute and convalescent COVID-19. Nucleic acid was either cDNA or gDNA, and it came from T cells, B-cell-depleted T cells, or PBMCs.

Patients at the Seattle site were enrolled during active infection and followed longitudinally. Sequencing was carried out using peripheral blood. The source is a woman in her 30s with COVID-19, enrolled during active disease.

DNA for the CDR3: TGTGCCAGGACAGGGGGCCGGAGGAAAAGCACAGATACGCAGTATTTT. Its translation is CARTGGRRKSTDTQYF. The gene calls are TRBV21-1 and TRBJ2-3; TRBD1 was called by the table and not checked on the DNA. TRBV21-1 is a known pseudogene. The CDR3 totals 16 residues.